This T cell receptor beta chain stems from a study of molecular identifiers for immune sequencing clone quantification (dated by TCRdb to the late 2010s). About the full investigation: For a replicate experiment, the RNA from either approximately 20,000 or 100,000 naive CD8 T cells was divided into five aliquots, and four of those aliquots went on to sequencing. The study was a methods study using CD8 T cells to benchmark molecular-identifier clustering-based TCR repertoire sequencing (MIDCIRS) and TCR RNA copy counting. On the study overall, not on this receptor specifically: Identical TCR molecules sharing a barcode could cause highly expanded clone sizes to be underestimated. The naive libraries included spiked-in Jurkat TCR RNA (10 copies' worth), and this Jurkat TCR RNA is not part of the donor repertoire. Modeling estimated approximately 3 recovered TCR RNA copies per cell, compared with about 10 by digital PCR, which implies about 30% capture efficiency. When barcode sub-clustering was not used, chimeric consensus sequences inflated TCR diversity, with chimeras reaching as high as 47%. In CMV-specific effector cells, clones with more than 20 RNA copies accounted for over 97% of molecules, whereas in naive cells such clones accounted for under 1%. A single cell's worth of spiked-in Jurkat TCR RNA was reported detectable even among one million naive CD8 T cells.

Libraries of naive CD8 T cells were built from about 21,000 to 970,000 sorted cells, with 10%, 30% or 50% of the purified RNA used. Naive CD8 T cells, defined as CD8+CD4-CCR7+CD45RA+, were FACS-sorted into RLT Plus buffer on a BD FACSAria II. Approximately eleven TCR copies' worth of Jurkat RNA were spiked into roughly 20,000-1,000,000 naive CD8 T cell samples to test detection sensitivity. Enrichment of CD8 T cells was performed with RosetteSep CD8+ T Cell Enrichment Cocktail and Ficoll-Paque, after which ACK red cell lysis was carried out. Library generation was performed with PCR. Instrument on record: Illumina HiSeq 4000. Bulk TCR libraries were prepared as previously described, using TCR primers listed in Table S5. Purification of total RNA was performed with the Qiagen AllPrep DNA/RNA kit. Before analysis, reads from multiple sequencing runs of the same library were pooled. The authors' pipeline ran thus. Reads were retained only if their TCR constant sequence matched exactly, and those retained reads were trimmed to 150 nt and grouped according to their 12-nt molecular barcodes. Reads inside each barcode group were sub-clustered using a 15% Levenshtein threshold, and a quality-weighted consensus sequence was constructed for each RNA molecule. Non-functional sequences were removed, as were lower-count sequences one edit away from another. Based on fitting two negative binomial distributions, any barcode sub-cluster with under 20% of the maximum read count was discarded. TCRdb cleaned the public reads at Q25 with fastp, built clones with MiXCR and kept in-frame beta chains. Rows are unified per CDR3 protein, each entry keeping the most common DNA and genes. These V and J calls are TCRdb output, not the study's own analysis. For this sample there are about 640,000 distinct CDR3 sequences; 15% to 20% appear just once. Roughly 0.9% of the sample rests with the top ten.

The CDR3 numbers 17 residues from cysteine through phenylalanine. CDR3 DNA is the only sequence kept; it has 51 bases, read in frame from the first base. The germline ends are 24 bases apart after V is trimmed by 8 bases and J by 2 bases. On this clonotype itself: Its recognized antigen is unknown. Within one base of it there is no much larger clone, and no base qualities were kept.

The sequence links TRBV5-3 to TRBJ2-3; TRBD2 is a weak D gene call, 6 bases matching. TRBV5-3 is an ORF; its function is uncertain. This receptor was obtained from a human donor in good health. Some libraries in this study had Jurkat cell RNA spiked in. Source material: naive CD8+ T cells from blood, with Jurkat cell RNA spiked in. The cell subset or site label, as the study defines it: FACS-sorted CD8+CD4-CCR7+CD45RA+ naive T cells. The CDR3 region: CASNLGRYGLFTDTQYF. The DNA is TGTGCCAGCAATCTGGGGAGGTACGGCCTATTCACAGATACGCAGTATTTT.